The present entry profiles one T cell receptor (beta chain) with its context. This clonotype was counted a few times. The clone's antigen remains unknown. A much larger clone differs from this one at a single base, so this may be a read error. This specimen comes from a study of T cells in Graves' hyperthyroidism and ophthalmopathy (dated by TCRdb to the late 2010s). Looking at the study overall: Peripheral blood samples were taken at the time of initial diagnosis, prior to any treatment. A discovery cohort of 95 to 100 patients, approximately 45 with Graves' ophthalmopathy and 57 with stable Graves' hyperthyroidism, was used to find distinguishing TCR V-J signatures. Prospective prediction of ophthalmopathy was tested in an independent validation cohort of approximately 18 hyperthyroidism patients and 17 patients who later progressed to ophthalmopathy. The approximately 98 discovery patients were randomly divided into training and test sets at a 7:3 ratio. Thyroid tissue and blood T-cell repertoires from roughly six Graves' hyperthyroidism patients were also compared in the study. After blood sampling, hyperthyroidism patients were treated with methimazole at a starting dose of 30 mg daily, and ophthalmopathy patients were treated with high-dose intravenous methylprednisolone. According to the paper, TCR Vbeta CDR3 sequencing was carried out on some 140 peripheral blood samples, which came from approximately 41 ophthalmopathy, approximately 78 hyperthyroidism and around 17 progressor patients. The investigation overall reported the following: Ophthalmopathy was separated from stable hyperthyroidism by a 13 V-J signature model, with 85% to 90% sensitivity and roughly 84% specificity obtained in cross-validation and 80%/75% obtained in testing. No statistical method was used to fix the sample size in advance, and group allocation was not hidden from the investigators. Most expanded thyroid clonotypes (frequency above 0.001) were also found in blood, which suggests that blood repertoires may mirror thyroid immune responses. In validation, the model predicted progression to ophthalmopathy a median of approximately 6.3 months before onset, with approximately 71% sensitivity and roughly 79% specificity.

The germline V gene provides CDR1 SGHAT and CDR2 FQNNGV. Reading from cysteine to phenylalanine, the CDR3 counts 16 amino acids. Just CDR3 DNA is preserved here, 48 bases in frame from base 1. TCR beta CDR3 regions were amplified from RNA transcripts. The first round of RT-PCR for the TCR CDR3 was performed with the HTBI primer set and the Qiagen OneStep RT-PCR kit. Libraries were constructed in a second round of multiplex PCR, after which size selection and purification were performed. Paired-end sequencing of the libraries was performed with 100 bp reads on an Illumina HiSeq2000. In the paper's pipeline: SOAPnuke was used to process the raw data, with reads discarded if the reads contained adapters or uncalled bases, had a mean Phred below 15, or lacked an exact constant-primer or identifier match. COPE v1.2.5 was used to merge high-quality paired reads, and clonotypes were defined as unique nucleotide sequences. Clonotypes were aligned to IMGT TRBV, TRBD and TRBJ reference segments using MiTCR v1.1. Analysis was restricted to V-J combinations with a frequency above 0.0001, which covered about 99% of repertoires. A TCS score was defined as the ratio between F50 (clonal expansion) and ExV (chaos), using BLOSUM62-based TCRdist between CDR3 peptides within each V-J. Welch's t-statistics and random forest reduced around 510 V-J features to around 14, which were used in a naive Bayes classifier (R e1071). The public sequencing data were trimmed at Q25 with fastp and processed into clonotypes with MiXCR by TCRdb, which kept only in-frame beta chains. CDR3 protein sequences are deduplicated, and each keeps its most common genes and DNA. TCRdb's processing, not the study's, gives the V and J calls here. The sample table lists 650,000 to 850,000 distinct CDR3 sequences, approximately 18% of them with a count of one. Over 15% of the sample lies in the top ten.

Hyperthyroidism patients were aged 18 to 65 years and newly diagnosed, with disease duration of less than 2 months. The study excluded patients with uncontrolled infections, other autoimmune diseases, pregnancy or lactation. Diagnoses were established on the basis of clinical symptoms, serum thyroxine and TRAb, thyroid ultrasound, and orbital computed tomography. Blood from progressor patients was collected at the time of first diagnosis with hyperthyroidism, before any ophthalmopathy symptoms had appeared. Ficoll-Paque density gradient centrifugation was used to isolate PBMCs from around 10 ml of fresh peripheral blood. Patients classed as progressors first received a Graves' hyperthyroidism diagnosis and then went on to develop ophthalmopathy during follow-up. Total RNA was extracted with Trizol reagent, and quality was checked on an Agilent 2100 Bioanalyzer.

Recombination connected TRBV11-2 to TRBJ1-1, with TRBD1 matching 7 junction bases. The sequenced sample was blood. This receptor was identified in a woman in her 50s with Graves' hyperthyroidism that later progressed to Graves' ophthalmopathy. This receptor carries the CDR3 CASSLTERGLNIEAFF. Read as DNA, the sequence is TGTGCCAGCAGCTTAACGGAGAGGGGGCTGAACATTGAAGCTTTCTTT.